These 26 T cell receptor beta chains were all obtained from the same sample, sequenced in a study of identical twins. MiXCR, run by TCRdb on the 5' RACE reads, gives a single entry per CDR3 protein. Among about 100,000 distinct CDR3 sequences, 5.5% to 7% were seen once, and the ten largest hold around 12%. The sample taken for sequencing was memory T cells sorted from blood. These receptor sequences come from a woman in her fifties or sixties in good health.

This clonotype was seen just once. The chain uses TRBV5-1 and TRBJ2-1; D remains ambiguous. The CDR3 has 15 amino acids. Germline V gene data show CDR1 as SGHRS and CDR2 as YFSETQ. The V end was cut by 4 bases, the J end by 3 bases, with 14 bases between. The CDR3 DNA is TGCGCCAGCAGCGTAGACGGCACGGACTACAATGAGCAGTTCTTC. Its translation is CASSVDGTDYNEQFF.

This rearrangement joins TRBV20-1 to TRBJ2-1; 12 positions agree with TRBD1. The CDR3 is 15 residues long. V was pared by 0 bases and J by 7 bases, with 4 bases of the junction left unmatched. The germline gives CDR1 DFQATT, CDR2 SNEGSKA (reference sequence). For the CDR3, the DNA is TGCAGTGCTAGAGACCGGGACAGGGGGCAGAATGAGCAGTTCTTC. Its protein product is CSARDRDRGQNEQFF.

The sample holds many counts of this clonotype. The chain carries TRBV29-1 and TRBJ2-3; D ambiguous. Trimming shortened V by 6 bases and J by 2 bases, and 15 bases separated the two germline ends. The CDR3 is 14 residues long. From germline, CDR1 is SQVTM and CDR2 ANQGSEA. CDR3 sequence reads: CSVLRMAATDTQYF. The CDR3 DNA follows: TGCAGCGTCCTTAGAATGGCCGCCACAGATACGCAGTATTTT.

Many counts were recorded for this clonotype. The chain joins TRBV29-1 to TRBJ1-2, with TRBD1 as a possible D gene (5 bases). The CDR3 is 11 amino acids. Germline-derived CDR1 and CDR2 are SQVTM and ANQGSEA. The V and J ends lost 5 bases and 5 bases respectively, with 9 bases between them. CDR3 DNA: TGCAGCGTTCAGGGTCTTTATGGCTACACCTTC. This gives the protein CSVQGLYGYTF.

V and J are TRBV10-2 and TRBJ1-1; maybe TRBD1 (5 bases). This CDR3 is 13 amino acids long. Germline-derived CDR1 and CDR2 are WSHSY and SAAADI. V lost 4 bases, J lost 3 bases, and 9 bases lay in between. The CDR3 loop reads CASSARGDTEAFF. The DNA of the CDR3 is TGCGCCAGCAGTGCGAGGGGTGACACTGAAGCTTTCTTT.

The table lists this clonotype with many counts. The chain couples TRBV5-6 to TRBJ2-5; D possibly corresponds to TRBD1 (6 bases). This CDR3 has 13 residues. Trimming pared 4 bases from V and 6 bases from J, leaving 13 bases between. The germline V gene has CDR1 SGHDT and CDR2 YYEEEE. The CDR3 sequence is CASSVGGKKTQYF. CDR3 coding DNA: TGTGCCAGCAGCGTAGGGGGAAAAAAGACCCAGTACTTC.

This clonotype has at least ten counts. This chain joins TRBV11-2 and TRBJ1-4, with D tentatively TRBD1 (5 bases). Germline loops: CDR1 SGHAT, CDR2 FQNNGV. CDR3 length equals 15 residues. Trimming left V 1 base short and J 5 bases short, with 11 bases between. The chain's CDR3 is CASSLAGTANEKLFF. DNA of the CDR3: TGTGCCAGCAGCTTAGCAGGGACGGCGAATGAAAAACTGTTTTTT.

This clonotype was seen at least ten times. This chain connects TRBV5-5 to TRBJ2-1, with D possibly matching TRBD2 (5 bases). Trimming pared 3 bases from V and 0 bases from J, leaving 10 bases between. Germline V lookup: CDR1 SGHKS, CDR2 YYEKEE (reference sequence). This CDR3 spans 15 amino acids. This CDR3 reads CASSSEGFSYNEQFF. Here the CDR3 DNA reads TGTGCCAGCAGCTCCGAGGGATTCTCCTACAATGAGCAGTTCTTC.

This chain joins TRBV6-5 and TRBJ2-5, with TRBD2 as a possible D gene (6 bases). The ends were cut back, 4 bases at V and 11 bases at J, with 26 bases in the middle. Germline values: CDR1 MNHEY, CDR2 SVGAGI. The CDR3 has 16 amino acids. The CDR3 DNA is TGTGCCAGCAGTTCTCAGGCGGGGCAACACGGGACGCAGCAGTACTTC. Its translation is CASSSQAGQHGTQQYF.

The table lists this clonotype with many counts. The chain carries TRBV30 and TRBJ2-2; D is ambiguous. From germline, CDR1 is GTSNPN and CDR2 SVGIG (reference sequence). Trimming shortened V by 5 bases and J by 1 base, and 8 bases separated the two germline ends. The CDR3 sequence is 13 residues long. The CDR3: CAWWQLNTGELFF. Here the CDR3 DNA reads TGTGCCTGGTGGCAGTTGAACACCGGGGAGCTGTTTTTT.

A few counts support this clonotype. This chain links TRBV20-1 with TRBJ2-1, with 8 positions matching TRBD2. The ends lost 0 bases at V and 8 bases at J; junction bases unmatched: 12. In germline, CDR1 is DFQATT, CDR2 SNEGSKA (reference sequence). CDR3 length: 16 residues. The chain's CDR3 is CSARDLRTSRIDEQFF. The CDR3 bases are TGCAGTGCTAGAGATTTAAGGACTAGCCGGATCGATGAGCAGTTCTTC.

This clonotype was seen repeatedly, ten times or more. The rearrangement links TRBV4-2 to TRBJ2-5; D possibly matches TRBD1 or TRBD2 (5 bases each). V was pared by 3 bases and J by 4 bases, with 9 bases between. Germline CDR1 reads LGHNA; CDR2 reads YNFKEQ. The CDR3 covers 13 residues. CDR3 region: CASSQSGRETQYF. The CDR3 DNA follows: TGTGCCAGCAGCCAGTCGGGGCGAGAGACCCAGTACTTC.

The DNA for the CDR3 is TGTGCCAGCTCCCCGGTCCGAGGGGGCGAGCAGTACTTC. Translating it yields CASSPVRGGEQYF. The chain uses TRBV18 and TRBJ2-7, with a possible D match to TRBD1 (6 bases). CDR3 length: 13 amino acids. V lost 6 bases and J lost 6, with 15 bases in between. Per the germline V gene, CDR1 is KGHSH and CDR2 is LQKENI.

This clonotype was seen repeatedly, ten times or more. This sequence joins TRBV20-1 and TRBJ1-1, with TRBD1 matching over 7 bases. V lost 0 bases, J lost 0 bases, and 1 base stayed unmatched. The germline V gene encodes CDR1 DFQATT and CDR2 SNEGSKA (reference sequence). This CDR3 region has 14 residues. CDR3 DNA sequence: TGCAGTGCTAGAGAGACAGGGATGAACACTGAAGCTTTCTTT. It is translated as CSARETGMNTEAFF.

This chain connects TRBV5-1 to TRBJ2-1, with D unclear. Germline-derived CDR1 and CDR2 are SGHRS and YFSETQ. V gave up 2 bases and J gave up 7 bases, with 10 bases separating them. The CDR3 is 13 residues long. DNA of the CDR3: TGCGCCAGCAGCTTAGACCGTGTAAATGAGCAGTTCTTC. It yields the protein CASSLDRVNEQFF.

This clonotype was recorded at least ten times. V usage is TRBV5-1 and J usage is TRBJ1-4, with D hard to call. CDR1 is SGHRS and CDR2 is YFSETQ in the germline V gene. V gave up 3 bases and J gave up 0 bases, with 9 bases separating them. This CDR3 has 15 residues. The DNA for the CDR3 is TGCGCCAGCAGCTCGGCCGGTGCAACTAATGAAAAACTGTTTTTT. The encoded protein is CASSSAGATNEKLFF.

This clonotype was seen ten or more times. The CDR3 spells CASSQVQRTEAFF. The CDR3 coding sequence is TGTGCCAGCAGCCAAGTTCAGAGAACTGAAGCTTTCTTT. The chain has TRBV3-1 and TRBJ1-1; no firm D call. V was shortened by 1 base and J by 5 bases, with 8 bases between the two germline ends. The germline V gene has CDR1 LGHDT and CDR2 YNNKEL (reference sequence). This CDR3 contains 13 residues. The full variable domain, completed using reference TRBV3-1 and TRBJ1-1, is DTAVSQTPKYLVTQMGNDKSIKCEQNLGHDTMYWYKQDSKKFLKIMFSYNNKELIINETVPNRFSPKSPDKAHLNLHINSLELGDSAVYFCASSQVQRTEAFFGQGTRLTVV.

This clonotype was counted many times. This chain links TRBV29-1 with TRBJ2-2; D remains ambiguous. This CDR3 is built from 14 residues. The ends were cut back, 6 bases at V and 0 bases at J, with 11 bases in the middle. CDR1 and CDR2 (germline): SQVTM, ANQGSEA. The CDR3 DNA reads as TGCAGCGTAGAAAGACGGGCGAACACCGGGGAGCTGTTTTTT. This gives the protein CSVERRANTGELFF.

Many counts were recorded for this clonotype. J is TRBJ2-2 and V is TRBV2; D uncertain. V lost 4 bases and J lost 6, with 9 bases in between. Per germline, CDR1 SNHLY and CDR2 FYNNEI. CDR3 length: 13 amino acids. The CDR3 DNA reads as TGTGCCAGCAGTGTTCAACCTTCCGGGGAGCTGTTTTTT. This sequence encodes CASSVQPSGELFF.

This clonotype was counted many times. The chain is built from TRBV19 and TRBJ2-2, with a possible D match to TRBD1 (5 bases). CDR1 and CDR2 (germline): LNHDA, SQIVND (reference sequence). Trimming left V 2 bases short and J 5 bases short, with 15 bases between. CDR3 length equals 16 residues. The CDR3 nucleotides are TGTGCCAGTAGTATAAAGGGGTTGGCCCTAACCGGGGAGCTGTTTTTT. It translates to CASSIKGLALTGELFF. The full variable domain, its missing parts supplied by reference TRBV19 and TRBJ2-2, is DGGITQSPKYLFRKEGQNVTLSCEQNLNHDAMYWYRQDPGQGLRLIYYSQIVNDFQKGDIAEGYSVSREKKESFPLTVTSAQKNPTAFYLCASSIKGLALTGELFFGEGSRLTVL.

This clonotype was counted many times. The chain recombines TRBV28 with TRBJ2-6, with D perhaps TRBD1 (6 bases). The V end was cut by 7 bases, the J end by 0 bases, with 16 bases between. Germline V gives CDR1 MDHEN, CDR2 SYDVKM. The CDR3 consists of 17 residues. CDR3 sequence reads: CASTRPGTISGANVLTF. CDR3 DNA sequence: TGTGCCAGCACCCGACCAGGGACAATCTCTGGGGCCAACGTCCTGACTTTC.

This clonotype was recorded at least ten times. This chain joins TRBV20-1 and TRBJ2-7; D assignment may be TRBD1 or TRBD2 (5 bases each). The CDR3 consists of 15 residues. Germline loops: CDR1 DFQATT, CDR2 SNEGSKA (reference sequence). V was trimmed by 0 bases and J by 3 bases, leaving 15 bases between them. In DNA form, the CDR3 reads TGCAGTGCTAGAGATCCCCGGGAAGGGGTCTACGAGCAGTACTTC. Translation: CSARDPREGVYEQYF.

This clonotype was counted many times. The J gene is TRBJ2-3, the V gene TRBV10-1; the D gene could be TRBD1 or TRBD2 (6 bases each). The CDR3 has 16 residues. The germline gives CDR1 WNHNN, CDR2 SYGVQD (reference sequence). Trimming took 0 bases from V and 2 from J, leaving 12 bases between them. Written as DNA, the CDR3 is TGCGCCAGCAGTGAGTCAGGTTCGGGGGCCACAGATACGCAGTATTTT. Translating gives CASSESGSGATDTQYF.

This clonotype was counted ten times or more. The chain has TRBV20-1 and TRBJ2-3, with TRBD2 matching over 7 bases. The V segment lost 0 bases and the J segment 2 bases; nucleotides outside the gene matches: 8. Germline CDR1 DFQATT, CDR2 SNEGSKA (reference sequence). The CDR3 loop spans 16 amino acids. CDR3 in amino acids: CSARDLAGLFTDTQYF. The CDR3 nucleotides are TGCAGTGCTAGAGATCTTGCGGGACTATTCACAGATACGCAGTATTTT.

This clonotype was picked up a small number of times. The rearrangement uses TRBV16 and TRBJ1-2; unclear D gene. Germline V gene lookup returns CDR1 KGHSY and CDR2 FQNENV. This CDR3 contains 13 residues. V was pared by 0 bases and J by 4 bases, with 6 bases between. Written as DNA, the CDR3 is TGTGCCAGCAGCCAATCTGAGACCTATGGCTACACCTTC. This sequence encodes CASSQSETYGYTF.

CDR3 bases: TGTGCCAGCAGTTTCTCGGCGGGGGGGGATCAGCCCCAGCATTTT. Translation: CASSFSAGGDQPQHF. The chain is built from TRBV2 and TRBJ1-5; maybe TRBD1 (5 bases). The germline gives CDR1 SNHLY, CDR2 FYNNEI. Trimming took 5 bases from V and 5 from J, leaving 16 bases between them. The CDR3 contains 15 residues.